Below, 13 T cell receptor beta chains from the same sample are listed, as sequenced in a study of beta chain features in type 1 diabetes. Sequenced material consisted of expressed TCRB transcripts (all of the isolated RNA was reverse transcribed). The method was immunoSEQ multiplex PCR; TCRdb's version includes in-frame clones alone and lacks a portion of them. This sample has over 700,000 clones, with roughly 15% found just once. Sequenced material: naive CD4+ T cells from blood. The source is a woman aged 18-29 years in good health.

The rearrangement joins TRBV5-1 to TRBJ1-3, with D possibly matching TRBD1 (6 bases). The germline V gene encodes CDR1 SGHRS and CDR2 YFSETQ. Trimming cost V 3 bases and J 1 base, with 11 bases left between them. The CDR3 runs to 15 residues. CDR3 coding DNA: TGCGCCAGCAGCTCGACAGGACAGTCTGGAAACACCATATATTTT. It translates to CASSSTGQSGNTIYF. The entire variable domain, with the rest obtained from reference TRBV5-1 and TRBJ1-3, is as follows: KAGVTQTPRYLIKTRGQQVTLSCSPISGHRSVSWYQQTPGQGLQFLFEYFSETQRNKGNFPGRFSGRQFSNSRSEMNVSTLELGDSALYLCASSSTGQSGNTIYFGEGSWLTVV.

Here the CDR3 reads CASSLIRGQTDTQYF. CDR3 DNA sequence: TGTGCCAGCAGCTTAATCAGGGGGCAGACAGATACGCAGTATTTT. This chain joins TRBV7-2 and TRBJ2-3, with 8 bases aligning to TRBD1. This CDR3 comprises 15 residues. V lost 2 bases and J lost 3; bases outside the gene matches: 4. Looked up from germline, CDR1 is SGHTA and CDR2 is FQGNSA.

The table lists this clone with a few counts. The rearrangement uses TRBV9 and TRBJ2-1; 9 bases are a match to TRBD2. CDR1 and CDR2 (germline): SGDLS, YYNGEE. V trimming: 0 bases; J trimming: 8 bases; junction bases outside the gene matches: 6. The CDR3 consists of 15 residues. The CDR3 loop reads CASSVVASGDYEQFF. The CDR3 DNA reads TGTGCCAGCAGCGTAGTGGCTAGCGGGGACTATGAGCAGTTCTTC.

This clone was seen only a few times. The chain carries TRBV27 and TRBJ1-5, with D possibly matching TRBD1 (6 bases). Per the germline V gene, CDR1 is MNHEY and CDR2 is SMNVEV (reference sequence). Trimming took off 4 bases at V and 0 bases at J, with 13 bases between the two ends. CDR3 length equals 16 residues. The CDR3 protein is CASSSQGRYSNQPQHF. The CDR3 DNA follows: TGTGCCAGCAGTTCCCAGGGGCGGTATAGCAATCAGCCCCAGCATTTT.

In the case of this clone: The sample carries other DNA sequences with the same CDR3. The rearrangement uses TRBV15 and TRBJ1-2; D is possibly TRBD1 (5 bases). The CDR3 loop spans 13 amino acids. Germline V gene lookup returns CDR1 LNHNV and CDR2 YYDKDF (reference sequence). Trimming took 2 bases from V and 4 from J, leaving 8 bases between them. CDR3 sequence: CATSRRGGYGYTF. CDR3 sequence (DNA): TGTGCCACCAGCAGAAGGGGTGGCTATGGCTACACCTTC.

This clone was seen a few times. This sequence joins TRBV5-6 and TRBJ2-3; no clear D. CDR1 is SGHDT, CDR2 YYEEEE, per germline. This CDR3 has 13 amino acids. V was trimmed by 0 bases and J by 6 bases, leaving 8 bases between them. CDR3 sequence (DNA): TGTGCCAGCAGCTTGGGTCGATACGATACGCAGTATTTT. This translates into CASSLGRYDTQYF.

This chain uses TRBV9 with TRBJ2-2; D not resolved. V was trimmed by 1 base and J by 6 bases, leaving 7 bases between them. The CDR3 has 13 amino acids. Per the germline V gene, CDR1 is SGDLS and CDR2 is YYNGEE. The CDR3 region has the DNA TGTGCCAGCAGCGTATCTCCGTCCGGGGAGCTGTTTTTT. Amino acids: CASSVSPSGELFF.

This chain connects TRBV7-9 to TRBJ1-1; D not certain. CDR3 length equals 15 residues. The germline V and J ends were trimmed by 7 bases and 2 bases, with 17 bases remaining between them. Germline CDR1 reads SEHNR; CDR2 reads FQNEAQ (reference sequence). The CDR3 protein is CASTTASPQNTEAFF. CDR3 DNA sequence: TGTGCCAGCACCACGGCCAGTCCCCAAAACACTGAAGCTTTCTTT.

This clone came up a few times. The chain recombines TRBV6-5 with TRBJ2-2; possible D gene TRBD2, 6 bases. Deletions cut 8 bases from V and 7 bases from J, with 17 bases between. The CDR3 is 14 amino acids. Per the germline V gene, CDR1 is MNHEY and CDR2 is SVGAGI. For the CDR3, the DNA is TGTGCCAGCTCAACCCGACTAGTTCGCGGGGAGCTGTTTTTT. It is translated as CASSTRLVRGELFF.

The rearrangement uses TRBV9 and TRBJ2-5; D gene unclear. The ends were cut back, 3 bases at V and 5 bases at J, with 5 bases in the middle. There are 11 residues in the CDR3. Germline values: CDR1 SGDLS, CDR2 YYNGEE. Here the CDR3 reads CASSEWETQYF. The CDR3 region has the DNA TGTGCCAGCAGCGAGTGGGAGACCCAGTACTTC.

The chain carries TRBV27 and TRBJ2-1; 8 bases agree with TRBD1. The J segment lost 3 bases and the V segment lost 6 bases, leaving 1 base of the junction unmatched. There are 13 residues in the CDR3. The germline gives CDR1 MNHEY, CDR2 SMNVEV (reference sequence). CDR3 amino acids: CASRTGVYNEQFF. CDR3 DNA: TGTGCCAGCAGGACAGGGGTCTACAATGAGCAGTTCTTC.

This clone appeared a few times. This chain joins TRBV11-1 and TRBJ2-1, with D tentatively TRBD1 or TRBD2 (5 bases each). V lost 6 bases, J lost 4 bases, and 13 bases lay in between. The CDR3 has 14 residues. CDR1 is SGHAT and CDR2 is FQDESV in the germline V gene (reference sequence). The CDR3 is CASSIEGIYNEQFF. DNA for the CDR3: TGTGCCAGCAGTATAGAGGGGATTTACAATGAGCAGTTCTTC.

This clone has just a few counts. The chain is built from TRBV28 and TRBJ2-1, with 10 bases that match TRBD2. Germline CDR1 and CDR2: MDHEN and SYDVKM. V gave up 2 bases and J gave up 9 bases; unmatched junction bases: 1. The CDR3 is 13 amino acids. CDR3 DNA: TGTGCCAGCAGTTTAACTAGCGGGATTGAGCAGTTCTTC. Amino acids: CASSLTSGIEQFF.